This T cell receptor beta chain was retrieved from a study of blood T cell repertoires in COVID-19. Study background: Italy, Spain and the United States were the sources of the convalescent and acute COVID-19 samples. Sample material is recorded as cDNA or gDNA derived from T cells, B-cell-depleted T cells, or PBMCs.

In the original analysis: Reference gene primers were amplified, and this amplification served to estimate nucleated cell counts. Clones were sequenced by immunoSEQ multiplex PCR, and TCRdb holds only the in-frame ones, with some missing. For V, J and clone size, that table is used; D and trimming come from the DNA. The table has some 240,000 clones, 75% to 90% seen once. Sequenced material: peripheral blood. This clonotype was sampled from a man aged 55 to 69 who had recovered from COVID-19.

CDR3 coding DNA: TGTGCTAGTGGTTTGGGAGTTAACGAAAAACTGTTTTTT. Protein: CASGLGVNEKLFF. The V gene is TRBV12-5, the J gene TRBJ1-4, with D hard to call. V lost 1 base to trimming and J lost 8 bases, with 8 bases between them. The CDR3 spans 13 residues. Germline CDR1 is LGHNT and CDR2 is FRNRAP.